This TCR beta chain comes out of a study of blood T cells in healthy people across ages. General study results and limits: Comparison with aged donors showed that long-lived donors had more naive CD4+ cells and higher diversity.

A second PCR, run for roughly 6 to 11 cycles, used a sample-barcoded 5' primer plus a J-beta primer mix. TCRdb itself ran the 5' RACE reads through MiXCR, one entry per CDR3 protein. The sample records 600,000 to 1,000,000 distinct CDR3 sequences, approximately 25% being singletons. In regard to this clonotype: Antigen unknown.

The CDR3 has 14 amino acids. Germline-derived CDR1 and CDR2 are SNHLY and FYNNEI. The V and J ends lost 6 bases and 7 bases respectively, with 18 bases between them. The same specimen was also included in a second study, on T cells of mothers and their children.

What was sequenced was blood. The source is a boy aged 10-17 years in good health. The rearrangement joins TRBV2 to TRBJ1-1; tentative D call: TRBD1 (6 bases). The CDR3 loop is CASSRSNNRVEAFF. CDR3 in DNA: TGTGCCAGCAGCCGATCGAACAACAGGGTTGAAGCTTTCTTT.